The present entry profiles one T cell receptor (beta chain) with its context. The table came from immunoSEQ multiplex PCR; TCRdb's copy has only in-frame clones and leaves some out. This table has 45,000 to 50,000 clones, roughly nine tenths appearing once. This entry is derived from a study of T cell changes during pregnancy in multiple sclerosis. The germline CDR1 and CDR2 sequences are MNHEY and SVGAGI. V was pared by 5 bases and J by 1 base, with 6 bases of the junction left unmatched. This CDR3 region has 15 residues. The material sequenced was CD4+ T cells from peripheral blood mononuclear cells, taken in the second trimester of pregnancy. The source of this sequence is a female donor in good health, enrolled as a control in a pregnancy study. This sequence joins TRBV6-5 and TRBJ1-2, with 8 bases matching TRBD1. Here the CDR3 DNA reads TGTGCCAGCAGTCGCGGGACAGGTGATAACTATGGCTACACCTTC. Protein product: CASSRGTGDNYGYTF.